Listed below are T cell receptor beta chains from one sample, sequenced in a study of T cell repertoires in cytomegalovirus infection. No antigen is known for these receptors. Each CDR3 protein is one row after TCRdb ran MiXCR on the reads. The sample gives more than 95,000 distinct CDR3 sequences, around 30% of which show up once; 58% is in the top ten. This specimen was CD8+ T cells from cultured PBMCs, taken from culture after CMV antigen stimulation. These receptors all come from a human donor in good health (CMV status not recorded). Some clones in this sample may be carry-over from other donors' samples. CDR3s include the opening cysteine and the closing phenylalanine or tryptophan. The D gene is left open where the match is weak. The listing skips clone size in some rows; elsewhere it reads once, few, many or a size class.

v_call	clone_size	d_call	j_call	cdr3_aa	cdr3_nt
TRBV11-2	few	TRBD2	TRBJ2-1	CASSLAPPGTSGESYNEQFF	TGTGCCAGCAGCTTAGCGCCGCCCGGGACTAGCGGGGAATCCTACAATGAGCAGTTCTTC
TRBV7-8	many	.	TRBJ2-3	CASSVRSPTDTQYF	TGTGCCAGCAGCGTACGGTCCCCCACAGATACGCAGTATTTT
TRBV7-2	.	TRBD1	TRBJ2-7	CASSLSDRSYEQYF	TGTGCCAGCAGCTTGTCGGACAGGTCCTACGAGCAGTACTTC
TRBV6-1	.	.	TRBJ1-5	CASSSYPSQPQHF	TGTGCCAGCAGTTCCTACCCTAGCCAGCCCCAGCATTTT
TRBV6-1	.	.	TRBJ2-2	CASSERQEWAGELFF	TGTGCCAGCAGTGAACGACAAGAATGGGCCGGGGAGCTGTTTTTT
TRBV6-6	.	.	TRBJ1-2	CASNPTVGPRYGYTF	TGTGCCAGCAATCCCACAGTAGGACCCCGCTATGGCTACACCTTC
TRBV29-1	.	.	TRBJ1-1	CSAQGLGAEAFF	TGCAGCGCTCAGGGGTTGGGCGCTGAAGCTTTCTTT
TRBV12-3/TRBV12-4	.	.	TRBJ1-5	CASTWGGQPQHF	TGTGCCAGCACCTGGGGCGGGCAGCCCCAGCATTTT
TRBV7-9	few	TRBD1	TRBJ1-2	CASSVLRDRGYGYTF	TGTGCCAGCAGCGTACTCCGGGACAGGGGTTATGGCTACACCTTC
TRBV19	.	.	TRBJ2-7	CASKADFMSEQYF	TGTGCCAGTAAGGCAGACTTTATGTCCGAGCAGTACTTC
TRBV15	.	.	TRBJ1-1	CATSARWGLSTEAFF	TGTGCCACCAGCGCCCGATGGGGACTGTCTACTGAAGCTTTCTTT
TRBV6-5	.	TRBD1	TRBJ2-7	CASSTDRGLPYEQYF	TGTGCCAGCAGTACAGACAGGGGCCTCCCCTACGAGCAGTACTTC
TRBV7-2	many	.	TRBJ2-3	CASSLNGRTDTQYF	TGTGCCAGCAGCTTAAATGGGCGCACAGATACGCAGTATTTT
TRBV2	.	.	TRBJ2-3	CASRGRDTQYF	TGTGCCAGCAGGGGCAGGGATACGCAGTATTTT
TRBV6-2/TRBV6-3	.	TRBD1	TRBJ2-3	CASSAGQGAPDTQYF	TGTGCCAGCAGTGCCGGACAGGGCGCCCCAGATACGCAGTATTTT
TRBV11-2	many	.	TRBJ2-5	CASSSHLPPGQRQETQYF	TGTGCCAGCAGCTCTCATCTACCCCCCGGACAGCGACAAGAGACCCAGTACTTC
TRBV12-3/TRBV12-4	many	.	TRBJ1-3	CASSLGLAGNTIYF	TGTGCCAGCAGTTTAGGACTCGCTGGAAACACCATATATTTT
TRBV27	few	TRBD1	TRBJ1-2	CASSYGQGLGYTF	TGTGCCAGCAGCTATGGACAGGGGCTTGGCTACACCTTC
TRBV13	once	TRBD2	TRBJ2-1	CASSLGHRLAGGVAYNEQFF	TGTGCCAGCAGCTTAGGCCATCGACTAGCGGGGGGGGTGGCCTACAATGAGCAGTTCTTC
TRBV9	many	.	TRBJ2-5	CASSDERGATQYF	TGTGCCAGCAGCGATGAAAGGGGCGCGACCCAGTACTTC
TRBV7-6	.	.	TRBJ2-1	CASSTRTGRGSDEQFF	TGTGCCAGCAGCACCCGGACAGGGCGGGGGAGTGATGAGCAGTTCTTC
TRBV7-2	many	TRBD1	TRBJ2-1	CASSFGTGVTEQFF	TGTGCCAGCAGCTTTGGGACAGGGGTCACTGAGCAGTTCTTC
TRBV6-1	few	TRBD1	TRBJ2-5	CASSRPGTGVSETQYF	TGTGCCAGCAGTAGACCCGGGACAGGGGTATCAGAGACCCAGTACTTC
TRBV7-2	many	.	TRBJ2-1	CASSQTGNEQFF	TGTGCCAGCAGCCAAACAGGGAATGAGCAGTTCTTC
TRBV12-3/TRBV12-4	few	.	TRBJ1-6	CASSFHPGSGSYNSPLHF	TGTGCCAGCAGTTTTCACCCGGGTTCCGGTTCCTATAATTCACCCCTCCACTTT
TRBV23-1	.	.	TRBJ2-7	CASSQTRLAPYEQYF	TGCGCCAGCAGTCAAACGCGGTTAGCACCCTACGAGCAGTACTTC
TRBV6-1	few	TRBD1	TRBJ1-6	CASREQGVNSPLHF	TGTGCCAGCAGAGAACAGGGGGTTAATTCACCCCTCCACTTT
TRBV19	many	.	TRBJ2-1	CASSPGQSSYNEQFF	TGTGCCAGTAGTCCGGGGCAGAGCTCCTACAATGAGCAGTTCTTC
TRBV6-5	.	.	TRBJ2-7	CASSYSTPVLVGYEQYF	TGTGCCAGCAGTTACTCGACCCCAGTGCTGGTTGGCTACGAGCAGTACTTC
TRBV7-2	many	.	TRBJ1-2	CASSLFRPPLYGYTF	TGTGCCAGCAGCTTATTCAGGCCGCCTCTTTATGGCTACACCTTC
TRBV7-2	many	TRBD1	TRBJ1-1	CASSFPGTGNTEAFF	TGTGCCAGCAGCTTCCCCGGGACAGGGAACACTGAAGCTTTCTTT
TRBV20-1	once	.	TRBJ1-4	CSAVTRDLQLFF	TGCAGTGCAGTGACGCGGGACCTCCAACTGTTTTTT
TRBV12-3/TRBV12-4	few	TRBD1	TRBJ1-1	CASSLAQGVRNTEAFF	TGTGCCAGCAGTTTAGCGCAGGGGGTACGAAACACTGAAGCTTTCTTT
TRBV29-1	few	.	TRBJ2-2	CSVEGGVRPGELFF	TGCAGCGTTGAGGGGGGTGTACGGCCCGGGGAGCTGTTTTTT
TRBV28	.	.	TRBJ2-3	CASRTRGGTDTQYF	TGTGCCAGCAGAACTAGGGGGGGCACAGATACGCAGTATTTT
TRBV7-9	few	.	TRBJ1-2	CASSLDQDYGYTF	TGTGCCAGCAGCTTAGACCAGGACTATGGCTACACCTTC
TRBV7-4	.	.	TRBJ2-2	CASSSFGDTDSGELFF	TGTGCCAGCAGCTCTTTCGGCGATACCGACTCCGGGGAGCTGTTTTTT
TRBV5-1	once	.	TRBJ2-2	CASSWRDTNTGELFF	TGCGCCAGCAGCTGGAGGGACACCAACACCGGGGAGCTGTTTTTT
TRBV7-4	few	.	TRBJ1-6	CASSYIRALVNSPLHF	TGTGCCAGCAGTTATATCCGGGCGTTAGTAAATTCACCCCTCCACTTT
TRBV7-6	many	TRBD2	TRBJ2-1	CASSLRHAGGSDEQFF	TGTGCCAGCAGCTTACGTCACGCGGGGGGCAGCGATGAGCAGTTCTTC
TRBV6-1	many	TRBD1	TRBJ2-1	CASSELFGTAKLSPNQDEQFF	TGTGCCAGCAGTGAATTATTTGGGACAGCTAAACTCTCCCCCAACCAAGATGAGCAGTTCTTC